These T cell receptor beta chains were read from a single sample in a study of cytomegalovirus exposure and HLA in healthy donors. The method was immunoSEQ multiplex PCR; TCRdb's version includes in-frame clones alone and lacks a portion of them. The table shows around 90,000 clones, with 85% occurring only once. The specimen was PBMCs. The receptors here all came from a man aged 40-49 years in good health and CMV-seropositive. Each CDR3 is given with its conserved first and last residue. The order of the fields is clone size, J gene, D gene, V gene, CDR3 DNA, CDR3 protein. The D gene is left open where the match is weak. Expanded clones are given a class, and other clones once, few, many or no size at all.

>NA|TRBJ2-3|NA|TRBV11-3
TGTGCCAGCAGTGTCGATCCACGATCTTTGCGGACGCAGTATTTT
CASSVDPRSLRTQYF
>NA|TRBJ1-5|TRBD1|TRBV6-1
TGTGCCAGCAGGCATACAGGGGAGGGCAATCAGCCCCAGCATTTT
CASRHTGEGNQPQHF
>NA|TRBJ2-5|NA|TRBV2
TGTGCCAGCAATAAAGAGGGAGATGGAGAGACCCAGTACTTC
CASNKEGDGETQYF
>few|TRBJ2-3|TRBD1|TRBV7-6
TGTGCCAGCAGCTCCAGGGGGCGGGTCACAGATACGCAGTATTTT
CASSSRGRVTDTQYF
>NA|TRBJ2-1|TRBD1|TRBV5-8
TGTGCCAGCAGCTATACAGGGGCCAAGCTCTTC
CASSYTGAKLF
>NA|TRBJ1-1|NA|TRBV6-1
TGTGCCAGCAGTCTACAGGGAACTGAAGCTTTCTTT
CASSLQGTEAFF
>NA|TRBJ2-1|TRBD1|TRBV10-3
TGTGCCATCAGTGTACAGGGGAATGAGCAGTTCTTC
CAISVQGNEQFF
>NA|TRBJ2-7|NA|TRBV28
TGTGCCAGCTATCGCAGGGAGGCGGACGAGCAGTACTTC
CASYRREADEQYF
>NA|TRBJ2-7|TRBD2|TRBV29-1
TGCAGCGCTGTGACGACTAGCGGAACATCCTCCGAGCAGTACTTC
CSAVTTSGTSSEQYF
>NA|TRBJ2-7|NA|TRBV21-1
TGTGCCAGCAGCAAAGAAGCAGGGGCAGGGGCAAGCTCCTACGAGCAGTACTTC
CASSKEAGAGASSYEQYF
>NA|TRBJ1-1|TRBD1|TRBV7-3
TGTGCCAGCAGCTTCGGGCAGGGGGCATCTGAAGCTTTCTTT
CASSFGQGASEAFF
>NA|TRBJ2-5|NA|TRBV29-1
TGCAGCGTTGGACAACAGAAAGAGACCCAGTACTTC
CSVGQQKETQYF
>NA|TRBJ1-2|NA|TRBV5-1
TGCGCCAGCAGCTGGGGGGAGGGCCTCTATGGCTACACCTTC
CASSWGEGLYGYTF
>NA|TRBJ2-5|TRBD1|TRBV18
TGTGCCAGCTCCCCCCGACAGGGGGCTGAAGAGACCCAGTACTTC
CASSPRQGAEETQYF
>NA|TRBJ1-1|NA|TRBV2
TGTGCCAGCAGTGAGGTGGCAGGAGGGCGCTTCTTT
CASSEVAGGRFF
>NA|TRBJ1-4|TRBD1|TRBV5-1
TGCGCCAGCAGCTTGGCCGGGACAGCCGGGGAAAAACTGTTTTTT
CASSLAGTAGEKLFF
>NA|TRBJ2-1|NA|TRBV6-5
TGTGCCAGCAGCCGCCGGGATGAGCAGTTCTTC
CASSRRDEQFF
>NA|TRBJ1-1|TRBD1|TRBV6-1
TGTGCCAGCAGCCGACAGGGCGTGAACACTGAAGCTTTCTTT
CASSRQGVNTEAFF
>NA|TRBJ2-5|NA|TRBV11-2
TGTGCCAGCAGCTTAGCCAAAACCCAGTACTTC
CASSLAKTQYF
>NA|TRBJ1-6|NA|TRBV2
TGTGCCAGCAGCGTACTACCGGGAGGCAATTCACCCCTCCACTTT
CASSVLPGGNSPLHF
>NA|TRBJ2-7|TRBD2|TRBV4-1
TGCGCCGGCAGCCCGGGGGGACTAGGGAACGAGCAGTACTTC
CAGSPGGLGNEQYF
>NA|TRBJ2-7|NA|TRBV14
TGTGCCAGCAGCCAAGTCCGGGGTTCGTACGAGCAGTACTTC
CASSQVRGSYEQYF
>NA|TRBJ2-7|NA|TRBV4-1
TGCGCCAGCAGCCAAGGGATCACTGACAGAGGTGGCGAGCAGTACTTC
CASSQGITDRGGEQYF
>NA|TRBJ1-5|NA|TRBV30
TGTGCCTGGAGTGACACAACCTGGGGGGATAGCAATCAGCCCCAGCATTTT
CAWSDTTWGDSNQPQHF
>NA|TRBJ2-2|TRBD2|TRBV19
TGTGCCAGTACCACTATGGGGGGAGGGACCGGGGAGCTGTTTTTT
CASTTMGGGTGELFF
>NA|TRBJ2-7|NA|TRBV5-1
TGCGCCAGCAGCTTGTCCCGGGGAATCGGCTACGAGCAGTACTTC
CASSLSRGIGYEQYF
>NA|TRBJ2-5|TRBD2|TRBV5-1
TGCGCCAGCAGCTTGGCGGGGGGGCGCGAGACCCAGTACTTC
CASSLAGGRETQYF
>NA|TRBJ1-1|NA|TRBV7-2
TGTGCCAGCAGCTTGAACTCGCTTGAAGCTTTCTTT
CASSLNSLEAFF
>NA|TRBJ2-5|NA|TRBV7-3
TGTGCCAGCAGCTCCGGGGGAGGTGAGACCCAGTACTTC
CASSSGGGETQYF
>NA|TRBJ2-7|TRBD2|TRBV19
TGTGCCAGTACCCCCGGGGGGAGCTCCTACGAGCAGTACTTC
CASTPGGSSYEQYF
>NA|TRBJ1-2|TRBD1|TRBV7-6
TGTGCCAGCAGCTTAGCCCCTGGTAACAGGGGCGGCTACACCTTC
CASSLAPGNRGGYTF
>NA|TRBJ2-1|NA|TRBV11-2
TGTGCCAGCAGCTGGTCTAGGTACAATGGGCAGTTCTTC
CASSWSRYNGQFF
>NA|TRBJ2-3|TRBD2|TRBV6-5
TGTGCCAGCAGTTACTCAACTAGCGGCTATACGCAGTATTTT
CASSYSTSGYTQYF
>NA|TRBJ1-5|TRBD1|TRBV12-5
TGTGCTAGTGGTTTTGAGGGGACAGTGAGCAATCAGCCCCAGCATTTT
CASGFEGTVSNQPQHF
>NA|TRBJ2-5|NA|TRBV7-9
TGTGCCAGCAGCCGCTTCGACGGAGGAGAGACCCAGTACTTC
CASSRFDGGETQYF